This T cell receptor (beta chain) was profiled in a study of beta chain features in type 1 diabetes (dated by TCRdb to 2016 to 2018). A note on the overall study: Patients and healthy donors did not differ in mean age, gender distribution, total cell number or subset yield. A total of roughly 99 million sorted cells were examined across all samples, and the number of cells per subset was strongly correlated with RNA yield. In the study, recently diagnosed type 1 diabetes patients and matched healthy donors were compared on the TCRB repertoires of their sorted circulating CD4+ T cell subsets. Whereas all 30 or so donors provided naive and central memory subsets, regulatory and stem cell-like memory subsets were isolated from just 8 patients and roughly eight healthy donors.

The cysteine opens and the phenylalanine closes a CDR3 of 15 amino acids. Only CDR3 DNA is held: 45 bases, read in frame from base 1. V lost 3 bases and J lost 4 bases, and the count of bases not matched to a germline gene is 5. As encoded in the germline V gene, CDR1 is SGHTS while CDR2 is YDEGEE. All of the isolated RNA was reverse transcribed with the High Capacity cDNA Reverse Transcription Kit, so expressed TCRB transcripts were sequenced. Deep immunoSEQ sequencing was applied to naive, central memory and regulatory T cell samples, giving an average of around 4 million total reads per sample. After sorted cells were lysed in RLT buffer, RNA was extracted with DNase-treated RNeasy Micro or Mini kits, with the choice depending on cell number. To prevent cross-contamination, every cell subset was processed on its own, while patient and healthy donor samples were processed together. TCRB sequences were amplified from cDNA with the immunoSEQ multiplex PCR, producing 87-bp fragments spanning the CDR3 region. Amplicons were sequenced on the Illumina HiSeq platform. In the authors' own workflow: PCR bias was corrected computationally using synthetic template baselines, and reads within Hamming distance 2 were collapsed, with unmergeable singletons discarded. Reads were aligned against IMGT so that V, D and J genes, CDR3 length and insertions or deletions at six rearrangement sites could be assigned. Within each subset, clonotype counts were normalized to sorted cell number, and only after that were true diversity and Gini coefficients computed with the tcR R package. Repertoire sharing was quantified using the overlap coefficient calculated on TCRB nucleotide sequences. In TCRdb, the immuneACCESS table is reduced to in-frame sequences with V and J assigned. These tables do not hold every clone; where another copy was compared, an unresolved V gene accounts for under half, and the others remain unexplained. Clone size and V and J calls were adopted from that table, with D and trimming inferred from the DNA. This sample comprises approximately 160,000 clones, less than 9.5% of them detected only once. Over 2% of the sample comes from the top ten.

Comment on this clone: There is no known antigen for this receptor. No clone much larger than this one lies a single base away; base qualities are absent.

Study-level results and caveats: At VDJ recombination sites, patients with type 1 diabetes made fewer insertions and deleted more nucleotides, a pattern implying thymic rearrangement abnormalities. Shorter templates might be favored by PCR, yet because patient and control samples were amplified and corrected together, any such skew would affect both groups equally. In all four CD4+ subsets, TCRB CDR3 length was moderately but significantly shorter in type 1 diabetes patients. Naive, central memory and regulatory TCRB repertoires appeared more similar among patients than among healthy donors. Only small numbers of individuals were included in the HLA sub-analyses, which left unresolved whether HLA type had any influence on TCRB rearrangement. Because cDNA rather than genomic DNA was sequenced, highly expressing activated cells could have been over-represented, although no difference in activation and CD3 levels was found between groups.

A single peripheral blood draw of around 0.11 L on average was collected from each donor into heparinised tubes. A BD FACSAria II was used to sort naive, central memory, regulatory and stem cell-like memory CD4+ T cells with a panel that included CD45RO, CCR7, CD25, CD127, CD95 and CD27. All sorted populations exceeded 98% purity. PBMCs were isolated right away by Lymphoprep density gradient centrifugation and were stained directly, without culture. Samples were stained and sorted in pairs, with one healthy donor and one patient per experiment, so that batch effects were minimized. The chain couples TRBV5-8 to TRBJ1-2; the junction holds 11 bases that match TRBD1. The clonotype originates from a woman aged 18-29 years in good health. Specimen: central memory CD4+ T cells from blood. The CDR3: CASSSRTGGGYGYTF. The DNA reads TGTGCCAGCAGCTCCCGGACAGGGGGCGGCTATGGCTACACCTTC.